The 32 T cell receptor beta chains presented below share a single source sample, sequenced in a study of blood T cells in healthy people across ages. PCR was performed a second time for about 6 to 12 cycles using a sample-barcoded 5' primer and a J-beta primer mix. TCRdb passed the 5' RACE reads through MiXCR, listing each CDR3 protein once. The sample records hundreds of thousands of distinct CDR3 sequences, 20% to 30% being singletons. Another study also made use of these data, one on T cells of mothers and their children.

What was sequenced was blood. These receptors were taken from a boy between 10 and 17 years old in good health.

The chain joins TRBV20-1 to TRBJ2-1, with TRBD2 matching 13 bases. Germline loops: CDR1 DFQATT, CDR2 SNEGSKA (reference sequence). The CDR3 sequence is 15 residues long. V lost 3 bases to trimming and J lost 8 bases; unmatched junction nucleotides: 7. The CDR3 coding sequence is TGCAGTGCTAGGGGAGGGACTAGCGGGGAAGATGAGCAGTTCTTC. Amino acid sequence: CSARGGTSGEDEQFF.

This clonotype was counted between two and nine times. The J gene is TRBJ2-3, the V gene TRBV20-1; no definite D call. The CDR3 has 13 amino acids. From germline, CDR1 is DFQATT and CDR2 SNEGSKA (reference sequence). V was trimmed by 6 bases and J by 2 bases, leaving 12 bases between them. CDR3 sequence reads: CSAGSITTDTQYF. In nucleotides, the CDR3 is TGCAGTGCCGGTAGCATAACCACAGATACGCAGTATTTT.

The chain is built from TRBV28 and TRBJ2-7; no definite D call. The CDR3 runs 14 residues. Germline V CDR1 and CDR2: MDHEN, SYDVKM. Trimming shortened V by 3 bases and J by 2 bases, and 11 bases separated the two germline ends. This CDR3 is CASSFPGEPYEQYF. CDR3 DNA sequence: TGTGCCAGCAGTTTTCCTGGGGAACCCTACGAGCAGTACTTC.

V and J are TRBV5-5 and TRBJ1-3; 8 nucleotides align to TRBD1. CDR3 length: 19 amino acids. Unmatched junction bases numbered 11, after V lost 0 bases and J lost 0 bases. CDR1 and CDR2 (germline): SGHKS, YYEKEE (reference sequence). The CDR3 nucleotides read TGTGCCAGCAGCTTGGGGGGACAGGCCCTCGCCACCTCTGGAAACACCATATATTTT. Translating it yields CASSLGGQALATSGNTIYF.

The chain is built from TRBV9 and TRBJ1-2; 8 nucleotides match TRBD1. Germline V lookup: CDR1 SGDLS, CDR2 YYNGEE. The CDR3 contains 17 residues. Germline trimming cut 3 bases from V and 7 bases from J; bases unmatched to any gene: 17. CDR3 sequence: CASSANLGDRFSGGYTF. The CDR3 DNA is TGTGCCAGCAGCGCTAACCTAGGGGACAGGTTCTCAGGTGGCTACACCTTC.

This clonotype was detected only a few times. The CDR3 DNA reads as TGTGCCAGCAGTGCCCAGGGTTACACCGGGGAGCTGTTTTTT. Amino acid sequence: CASSAQGYTGELFF. The chain combines TRBV2 with TRBJ2-2; a weak D match, TRBD1 (5 bases). The CDR3 is 14 amino acids. With 4 bases removed from V and 3 bases from J, the gap between germline ends came to 9 bases. The germline V gene has CDR1 SNHLY and CDR2 FYNNEI.

This rearrangement joins TRBV12-3 or TRBV12-4 to TRBJ1-1; D gene unclear. Trimming cost V 6 bases and J 5 bases, with 13 bases left between them. CDR3 length: 13 residues. Written as DNA, the CDR3 is TGTGCCAGCAGCCGACTGGAGGGAACTGAAGCTTTCTTT. This codes for CASSRLEGTEAFF.

This chain connects TRBV5-1 to TRBJ1-3, with TRBD1 matching 8 bases. Trimming took 4 bases from V and 2 from J; bases not matched to a gene: 5. Germline V gene data show CDR1 as SGHRS and CDR2 as YFSETQ. The CDR3 has 15 amino acids. In DNA, the CDR3 is TGCGCCAGCAGCATGGGGACAGGCGCTGGAAACACCATATATTTT. Residues: CASSMGTGAGNTIYF.

The V call is TRBV5-1, the J call TRBJ2-2, with 7 nucleotides matching TRBD1. The CDR3 runs 16 residues. The junction had 11 bases not matched to a gene; V was cut back by 8 bases and J by 1 base. The germline V gene has CDR1 SGHRS and CDR2 YFSETQ. DNA for the CDR3: TGCGCCAGTTCATTAAGAGGGACAGAGAACACCGGGGAGCTGTTTTTT. It yields the protein CASSLRGTENTGELFF.

The chain couples TRBV12-3 or TRBV12-4 to TRBJ1-6; D remains unclear. The V end was cut by 4 bases, the J end by 6 bases, with 10 bases between. CDR3 size: 14 residues. This CDR3 reads CASSWTDSNSPLHF. The CDR3 DNA is TGTGCCAGCAGTTGGACGGATTCTAATTCACCCCTCCACTTT.

The CDR3 bases are TGTGCCAGTGGACAGGGGGCATGGAATGAGCAGTTCTTC. Translating gives CASGQGAWNEQFF. The chain combines TRBV14 with TRBJ2-1; 11 nucleotides line up with TRBD1. In germline, CDR1 is SGHDN, CDR2 FVKESK. Germline trimming cut 9 bases from V and 7 bases from J; bases unmatched to any gene: 5. The CDR3 runs to 13 residues.

This clonotype was recorded a few times. V is TRBV27 and J is TRBJ1-6; D remains unclear. The CDR3 spans 14 residues. Trimming removed 0 bases at V and 7 bases at J, with 7 bases between. Germline V gives CDR1 MNHEY, CDR2 SMNVEV (reference sequence). CDR3 protein: CASSLSGKNSPLHF. CDR3 bases: TGTGCCAGCAGTTTATCAGGGAAAAATTCACCCCTCCACTTT.

The chain recombines TRBV29-1 with TRBJ2-5, with D uncertain. The CDR3 spans 10 residues. Germline CDR1 is SQVTM and CDR2 is ANQGSEA. V lost 2 bases, J lost 11 bases, and 9 bases lay in between. The CDR3 bases are TGCAGCGTTGAACCGGGTATGCAGTACTTC. It codes for CSVEPGMQYF.

The CDR3 nucleotides read TGTGCCAGCAGTGGTGGACGGTTGAACACTGAAGCTTTCTTT. It encodes CASSGGRLNTEAFF. This chain uses TRBV28 with TRBJ1-1; no clear D. Germline V lookup: CDR1 MDHEN, CDR2 SYDVKM. Trimming cost V 5 bases and J 0 bases, with 10 bases left between them. The CDR3 consists of 14 residues.

This clonotype came up a few times. The gene calls are TRBV10-3 and TRBJ2-7, with a weak D call TRBD1 (6 bases). Germline V gene sequence: CDR1 ENHRY, CDR2 SYGVKD. The CDR3 covers 13 residues. With 2 bases removed from V and 2 bases from J, the gap between germline ends came to 7 bases. The CDR3 region is CAISEGQPYEQYF. The CDR3 DNA follows: TGTGCCATCAGTGAGGGACAGCCCTACGAGCAGTACTTC.

A few counts support this clonotype. The chain joins TRBV4-1 to TRBJ2-1, with 8 bases lining up with TRBD1. Looked up from germline, CDR1 is MGHRA and CDR2 is YSYEKL. The CDR3 consists of 16 residues. V lost 5 bases and J lost 7; bases outside the gene matches: 13. The CDR3 loop is CASSRTGTLVGNEQFF. The CDR3 DNA sequence: TGCGCCAGCAGCAGGACAGGGACCCTCGTGGGTAATGAGCAGTTCTTC.

This clonotype was counted between two and nine times. This chain links TRBV29-1 with TRBJ2-7; 9 nucleotides agree with TRBD2. The CDR3 has 12 amino acids. Germline V gene data show CDR1 as SQVTM and CDR2 as ANQGSEA. As DNA, the CDR3 is TGCAGTGCGAGTAGCGGGAGAGGAGAGCAGTACTTC. Amino acid sequence: CSASSGRGEQYF.

This clonotype came up many times. The chain joins TRBV5-1 to TRBJ1-1; 8 bases are a match to TRBD1. J was trimmed by 4 bases and V by 3 bases; bases with no gene match: 14. Germline V gene sequence: CDR1 SGHRS, CDR2 YFSETQ. The CDR3 is 17 residues long. The CDR3 here is CASSSETGQGEGTEAFF. The DNA of the CDR3 is TGCGCCAGCAGCTCGGAAACCGGACAGGGAGAGGGCACTGAAGCTTTCTTT.

This clonotype has only a few counts. The J gene is TRBJ2-2, the V gene TRBV9, with 7 bases that match TRBD1. CDR1 SGDLS and CDR2 YYNGEE come from the germline V gene. The CDR3 sequence is 16 residues long. Trimming cost V 0 bases and J 1 base; bases outside gene matches: 3. CDR3 sequence reads: CASSVEGQWNTGELFF. The CDR3 DNA is TGTGCCAGCAGCGTAGAGGGACAGTGGAACACCGGGGAGCTGTTTTTT.

This clonotype was detected only once. The J gene is TRBJ2-1, the V gene TRBV5-5; TRBD1 is a possible D gene (6 bases). TRBJ2-7 explains the end of the DNA better; the J call may be wrong. The CDR3 runs 14 residues. CDR1 and CDR2 (germline): SGHKS, YYEKEE (reference sequence). The CDR3 nucleotides read TGTGCCAGCAGCTTCCAGGGGATCCTCTACGAGCAGTACTTC. Protein sequence: CASSFQGILYEQYF.

This chain connects TRBV3-1 to TRBJ1-6; 11 nucleotides match TRBD1. The CDR3 runs to 17 residues. V lost 4 bases to trimming and J lost 10 bases; unmatched junction nucleotides: 12. Germline V gives CDR1 LGHDT, CDR2 YNNKEL (reference sequence). CDR3: CASSRLATRTGGSPLHF. In nucleotides, the CDR3 is TGTGCCAGCAGCCGGCTAGCGACGAGGACAGGGGGCTCACCCCTCCACTTT.

The J gene is TRBJ2-4, the V gene TRBV4-3, with no clear D. There are 15 residues in the CDR3. Germline CDR1 LGHNA, CDR2 YSLEER. Trimming stripped 0 bases from V and 5 bases from J, with 11 bases between. The DNA of the CDR3 is TGCGCCAGCAGCCAAGAACGTTGGGCAGAAAACATTCAGTACTTC. Amino acid sequence: CASSQERWAENIQYF.

The table lists this clonotype with a count of one. The chain employs TRBV6-1 and TRBJ1-2, with no clear D. The CDR3 runs 14 residues. Trimming took 0 bases from V and 2 from J, leaving 7 bases between them. CDR1 is MNHNS and CDR2 is SASEGT in the germline V gene. CDR3 loop: CASSEAVGNYGYTF. The DNA for the CDR3 is TGTGCCAGCAGTGAAGCCGTGGGGAACTATGGCTACACCTTC.

This clonotype was seen only a few times. The rearrangement joins TRBV28 to TRBJ2-3; D unresolved. Germline V gene data show CDR1 as MDHEN and CDR2 as SYDVKM. V was pared by 4 bases and J by 2 bases, with 13 bases between. The CDR3 sequence is 15 residues long. CDR3 sequence (DNA): TGTGCCAGCAGTTCGCCACCCAGTATCACAGATACGCAGTATTTT. Protein product: CASSSPPSITDTQYF.

J is TRBJ1-4 and V is TRBV19; tentatively, D is TRBD1 (5 bases). In germline, CDR1 is LNHDA, CDR2 SQIVND (reference sequence). The CDR3 contains 15 residues. V gave up 5 bases and J gave up 5 bases, with 15 bases separating them. CDR3 DNA: TGTGCCAGTAGTCTTAGGCGGGGGAGGAATGAAAAACTGTTTTTT. Translation: CASSLRRGRNEKLFF. Complete variable domain (other parts from reference TRBV19 and TRBJ1-4): DGGITQSPKYLFRKEGQNVTLSCEQNLNHDAMYWYRQDPGQGLRLIYYSQIVNDFQKGDIAEGYSVSREKKESFPLTVTSAQKNPTAFYLCASSLRRGRNEKLFFGSGTQLSVL.

The sample holds a few counts of this clonotype. The chain combines TRBV12-3 or TRBV12-4 with TRBJ1-4; possible D gene TRBD1, 6 bases. V dropped 6 bases and J dropped 8 bases, with 16 bases sitting between them. The CDR3 is 14 amino acids. CDR3 in amino acids: CASSRTVEKEKLFF. For the CDR3, the DNA is TGTGCCAGCAGCCGGACAGTGGAGAAGGAAAAACTGTTTTTT.

This CDR3 reads CASISDRAPYGYTF. CDR3 nucleotides: TGTGCCAGCATTTCGGACAGGGCCCCCTATGGCTACACCTTC. This sequence joins TRBV6-2 or TRBV6-3 and TRBJ1-2; 8 bases align to TRBD1. V lost 7 bases to trimming and J lost 4 bases; unmatched junction nucleotides: 8. Germline CDR1 and CDR2: MNHEY and SVGEGT. This CDR3 region has 14 residues.

The sample holds a few counts of this clonotype. V and J are TRBV5-1 and TRBJ2-7; 9 bases are a match to TRBD1. V lost 4 bases and J lost 3; bases outside the gene matches: 11. The CDR3 is made up of 16 amino acids. Germline V lookup: CDR1 SGHRS, CDR2 YFSETQ. The CDR3 DNA reads as TGCGCCAGCAGCGTACCGGGACAGGGTTTTGACTACGAGCAGTACTTC. It codes for CASSVPGQGFDYEQYF.

J is TRBJ1-4 and V is TRBV7-6, with a possible D match to TRBD1 (5 bases). CDR1 is SGHVS, CDR2 FNYEAQ, per germline. There are 14 residues in the CDR3. V gave up 6 bases and J gave up 8 bases, with 16 bases separating them. The CDR3 loop reads CASSLTLGGEKLFF. CDR3 bases: TGTGCCAGCAGTCTTACCCTGGGGGGAGAAAAACTGTTTTTT.

A few counts support this clonotype. The CDR3 DNA reads as TGTGCCAGCAGCCAGGCCACCGGGATCTCTGGGGCCAACGTCCTGACTTTC. Encoded protein: CASSQATGISGANVLTF. The chain recombines TRBV4-2 with TRBJ2-6; D is perhaps TRBD2 (5 bases). With 3 bases removed from V and 0 bases from J, the gap between germline ends came to 12 bases. The CDR3 runs to 17 residues. CDR1 and CDR2 from the germline V gene are LGHNA and YNFKEQ.

This clonotype was seen a handful of times. The chain has TRBV4-2 and TRBJ1-4; 7 nucleotides agree with TRBD1. Germline CDR1 is LGHNA and CDR2 is YNFKEQ. The CDR3 runs 16 residues. With 6 bases clipped from V and 1 base from J, the junction kept 8 bases outside the gene matches. The CDR3 region has the DNA TGTGCCAGCAGTCGAACAGGGGCCCAAACTAATGAAAAACTGTTTTTT. This translates into CASSRTGAQTNEKLFF.

This chain joins TRBV7-9 and TRBJ1-1; tentatively, D is TRBD1 (6 bases). V lost 5 bases and J 0 bases, leaving 13 bases between the germline ends. Germline V gene data show CDR1 as SEHNR and CDR2 as FQNEAQ (reference sequence). This CDR3 is built from 15 residues. CDR3 loop: CASSPDSVLNTEAFF. Here the CDR3 DNA reads TGTGCCAGCAGCCCGGACAGCGTTTTGAACACTGAAGCTTTCTTT.